The subject of this entry is one T cell receptor (beta chain). What it recognizes is unknown. This sample is part of a study of post-analysis software for immune sequencing data. Whole-study findings and limits: Normalized Chao1 diversity in multiple sclerosis patients fell significantly below that of controls.

Incorporated into the TCR beta cDNA libraries were unique molecular identifiers, which served to reduce PCR and sequencing biases. There were roughly 1 to 11 million T cells, and around 500,000 cDNA molecules came from them. Each CDR3 protein gets one entry after TCRdb re-called the PCR reads with MiXCR. Here the sample spans about 430,000 distinct CDR3 sequences, approximately 37% being singletons. This sequence was found in a girl aged 2 to 10 with multiple sclerosis. The material sequenced was blood.

The CDR3 DNA follows: TGCAGTGCTATTCAGAGCTCCTATAATTCACCCCTCCACTTT. This gives the protein CSAIQSSYNSPLHF. The gene calls are TRBV20-1 and TRBJ1-6; D gene ambiguous. The CDR3 is 14 residues long. Trimming removed 4 bases from V and 0 bases from J, with 7 bases in between. Germline V lookup: CDR1 DFQATT, CDR2 SNEGSKA (reference sequence).